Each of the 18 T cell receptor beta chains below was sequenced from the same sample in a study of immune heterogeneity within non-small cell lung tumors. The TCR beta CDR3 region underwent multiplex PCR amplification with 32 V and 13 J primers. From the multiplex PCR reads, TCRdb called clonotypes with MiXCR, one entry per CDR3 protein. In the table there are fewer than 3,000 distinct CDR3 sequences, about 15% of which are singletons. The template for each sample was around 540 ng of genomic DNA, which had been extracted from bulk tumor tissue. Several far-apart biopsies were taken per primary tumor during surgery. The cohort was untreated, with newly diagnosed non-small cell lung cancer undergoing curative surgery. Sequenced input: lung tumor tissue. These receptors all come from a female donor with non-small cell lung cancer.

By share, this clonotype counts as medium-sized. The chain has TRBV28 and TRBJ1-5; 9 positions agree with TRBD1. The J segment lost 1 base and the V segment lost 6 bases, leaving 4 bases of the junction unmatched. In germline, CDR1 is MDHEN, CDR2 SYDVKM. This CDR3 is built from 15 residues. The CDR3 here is CASRLGQGSNQPQHF. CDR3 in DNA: TGTGCCAGCAGACTCGGACAGGGGAGCAATCAGCCCCAGCATTTT.

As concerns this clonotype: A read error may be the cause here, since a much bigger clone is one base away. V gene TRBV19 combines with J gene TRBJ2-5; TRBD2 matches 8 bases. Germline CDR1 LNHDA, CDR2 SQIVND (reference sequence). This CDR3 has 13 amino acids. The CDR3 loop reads CASSSAGGETKYF. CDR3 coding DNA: TGTGCCAGTAGTTCCGCGGGGGGTGAGACCAAGTACTTC.

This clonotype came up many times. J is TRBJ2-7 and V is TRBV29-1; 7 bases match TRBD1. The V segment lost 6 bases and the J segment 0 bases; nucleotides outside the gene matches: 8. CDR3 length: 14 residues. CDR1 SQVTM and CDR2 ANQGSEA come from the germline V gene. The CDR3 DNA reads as TGCAGCGTGCATACAGGGGAAACCTCCTACGAGCAGTACTTC. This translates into CSVHTGETSYEQYF.

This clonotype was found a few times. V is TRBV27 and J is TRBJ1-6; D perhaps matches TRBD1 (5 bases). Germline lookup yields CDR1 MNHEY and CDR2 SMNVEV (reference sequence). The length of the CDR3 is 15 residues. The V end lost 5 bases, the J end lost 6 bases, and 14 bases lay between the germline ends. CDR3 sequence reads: CASSKLGAANSPLHF. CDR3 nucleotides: TGTGCCAGCAGTAAATTAGGGGCAGCTAATTCACCCCTCCACTTT.

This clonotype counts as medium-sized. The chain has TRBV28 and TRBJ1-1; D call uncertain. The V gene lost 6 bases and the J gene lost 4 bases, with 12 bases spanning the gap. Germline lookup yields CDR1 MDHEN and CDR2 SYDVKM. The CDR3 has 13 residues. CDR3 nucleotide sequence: TGTGCCAGCAGACTAGACCTTAGCACTGAAGCTTTCTTT. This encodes CASRLDLSTEAFF.

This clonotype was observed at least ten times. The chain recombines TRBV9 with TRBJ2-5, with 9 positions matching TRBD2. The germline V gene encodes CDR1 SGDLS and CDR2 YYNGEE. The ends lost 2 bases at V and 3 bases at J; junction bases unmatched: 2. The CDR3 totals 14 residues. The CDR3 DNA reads TGTGCCAGCAGCGTGACTAGCGGAAAAGAGACCCAGTACTTC. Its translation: CASSVTSGKETQYF.

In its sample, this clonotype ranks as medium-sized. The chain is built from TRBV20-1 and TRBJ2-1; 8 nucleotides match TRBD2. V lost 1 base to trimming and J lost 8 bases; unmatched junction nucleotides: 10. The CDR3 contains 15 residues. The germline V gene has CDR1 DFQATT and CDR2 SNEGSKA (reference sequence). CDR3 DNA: TGCAGTGCTAGAGGCCTCCGGACTAGCCGGGATGAGCAGTTCTTC. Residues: CSARGLRTSRDEQFF.

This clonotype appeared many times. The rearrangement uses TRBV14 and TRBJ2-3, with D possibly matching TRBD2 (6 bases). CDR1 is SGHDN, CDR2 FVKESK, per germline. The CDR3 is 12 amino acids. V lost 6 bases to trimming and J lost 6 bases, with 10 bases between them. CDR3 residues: CASRRSGDTQYF. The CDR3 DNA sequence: TGTGCCAGCAGAAGGAGCGGGGATACGCAGTATTTT.

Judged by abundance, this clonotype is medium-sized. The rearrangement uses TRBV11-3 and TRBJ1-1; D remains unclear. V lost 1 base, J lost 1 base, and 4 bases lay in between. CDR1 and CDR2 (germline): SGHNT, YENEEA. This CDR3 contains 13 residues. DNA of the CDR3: TGTGCCAGCAGCTTAGTGCAGAACACTGAAGCTTTCTTT. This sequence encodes CASSLVQNTEAFF.

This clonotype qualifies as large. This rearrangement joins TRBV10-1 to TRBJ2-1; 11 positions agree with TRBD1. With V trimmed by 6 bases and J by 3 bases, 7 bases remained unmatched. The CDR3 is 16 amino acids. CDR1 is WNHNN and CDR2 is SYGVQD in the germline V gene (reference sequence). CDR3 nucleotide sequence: TGCGCCAGCAGCATTGCCGGGACAGGGGGCTACAATGAGCAGTTCTTC. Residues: CASSIAGTGGYNEQFF.

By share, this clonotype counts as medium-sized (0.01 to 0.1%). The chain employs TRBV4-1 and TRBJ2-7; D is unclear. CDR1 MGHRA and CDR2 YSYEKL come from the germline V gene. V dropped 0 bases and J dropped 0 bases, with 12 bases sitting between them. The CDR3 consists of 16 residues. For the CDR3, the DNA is TGCGCCAGCAGCCAAGACGGCTACCCCTCCTCCTACGAGCAGTACTTC. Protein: CASSQDGYPSSYEQYF.

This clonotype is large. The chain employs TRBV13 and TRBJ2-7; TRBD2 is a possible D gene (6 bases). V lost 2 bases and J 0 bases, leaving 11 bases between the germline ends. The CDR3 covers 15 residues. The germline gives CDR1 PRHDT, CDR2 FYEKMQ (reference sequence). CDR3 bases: TGTGCCAGCAGCTTAAGGGACTCAAGCTCCTACGAGCAGTACTTC. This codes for CASSLRDSSSYEQYF.

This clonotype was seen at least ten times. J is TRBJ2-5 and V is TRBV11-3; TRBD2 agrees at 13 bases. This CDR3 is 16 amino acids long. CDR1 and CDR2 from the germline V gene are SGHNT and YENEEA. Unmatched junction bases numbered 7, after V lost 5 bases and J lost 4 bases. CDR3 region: CASSIGLAGEGETQYF. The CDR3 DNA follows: TGTGCCAGCAGCATTGGACTAGCGGGAGAGGGAGAGACCCAGTACTTC.

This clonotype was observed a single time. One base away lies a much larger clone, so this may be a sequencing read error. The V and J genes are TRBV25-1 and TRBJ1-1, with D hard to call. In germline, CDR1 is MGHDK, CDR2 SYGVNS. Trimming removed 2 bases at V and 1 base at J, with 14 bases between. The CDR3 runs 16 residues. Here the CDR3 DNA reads TGTGCCAGCAGTGAACCGGGGAAACTTGGGAACACTGAAGCTTTCTTT. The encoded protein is CASSEPGKLGNTEAFF.

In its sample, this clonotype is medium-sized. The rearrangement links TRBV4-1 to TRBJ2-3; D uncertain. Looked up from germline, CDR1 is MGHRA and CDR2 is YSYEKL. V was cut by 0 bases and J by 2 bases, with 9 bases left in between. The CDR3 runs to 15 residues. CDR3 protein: CASSQDVYLTDTQYF. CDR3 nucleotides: TGCGCCAGCAGCCAAGACGTCTACCTCACAGATACGCAGTATTTT.

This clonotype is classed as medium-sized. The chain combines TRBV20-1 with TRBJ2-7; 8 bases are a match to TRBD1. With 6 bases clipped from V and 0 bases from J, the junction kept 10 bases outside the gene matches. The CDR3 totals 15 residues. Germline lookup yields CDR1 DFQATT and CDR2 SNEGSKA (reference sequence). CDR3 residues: CSASKTGGRSYEQYF. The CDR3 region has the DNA TGCAGTGCATCCAAAACAGGGGGACGCTCCTACGAGCAGTACTTC.

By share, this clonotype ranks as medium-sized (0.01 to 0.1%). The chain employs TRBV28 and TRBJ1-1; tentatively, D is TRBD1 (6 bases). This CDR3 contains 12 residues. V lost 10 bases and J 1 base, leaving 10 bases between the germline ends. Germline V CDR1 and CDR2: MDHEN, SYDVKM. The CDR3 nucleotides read TGTGCCACCGCGGGGGCGAACACTGAAGCTTTCTTT. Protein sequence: CATAGANTEAFF.

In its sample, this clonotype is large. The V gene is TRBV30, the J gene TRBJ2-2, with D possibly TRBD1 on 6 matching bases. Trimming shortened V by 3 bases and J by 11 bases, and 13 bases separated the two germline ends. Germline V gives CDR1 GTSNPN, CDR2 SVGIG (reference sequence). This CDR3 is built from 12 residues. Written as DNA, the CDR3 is TGTGCCTGGAGCTCAGGGGCAGGAGAGCTGTTTTTT. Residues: CAWSSGAGELFF.